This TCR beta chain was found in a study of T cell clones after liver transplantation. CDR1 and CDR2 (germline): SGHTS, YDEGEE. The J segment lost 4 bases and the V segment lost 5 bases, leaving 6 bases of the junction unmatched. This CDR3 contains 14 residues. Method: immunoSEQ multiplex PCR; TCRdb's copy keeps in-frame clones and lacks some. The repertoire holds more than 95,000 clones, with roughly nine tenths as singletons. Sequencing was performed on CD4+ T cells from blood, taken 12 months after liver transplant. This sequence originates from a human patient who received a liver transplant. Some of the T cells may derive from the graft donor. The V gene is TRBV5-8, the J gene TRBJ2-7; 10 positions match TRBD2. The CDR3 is CASRQLAGKYEQYF. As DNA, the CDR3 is TGTGCCAGCAGGCAACTAGCGGGGAAATACGAGCAGTACTTC.